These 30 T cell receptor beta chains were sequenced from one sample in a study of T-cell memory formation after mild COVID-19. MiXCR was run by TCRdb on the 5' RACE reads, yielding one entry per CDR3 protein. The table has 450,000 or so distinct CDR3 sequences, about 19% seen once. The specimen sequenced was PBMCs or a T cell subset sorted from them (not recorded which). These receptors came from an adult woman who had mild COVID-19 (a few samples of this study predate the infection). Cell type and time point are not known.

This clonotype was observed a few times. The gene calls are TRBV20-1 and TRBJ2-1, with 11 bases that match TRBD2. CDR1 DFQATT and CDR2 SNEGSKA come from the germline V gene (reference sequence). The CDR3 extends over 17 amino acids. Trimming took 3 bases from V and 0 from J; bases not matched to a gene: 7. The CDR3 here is CSASPSGGLSSYNEQFF. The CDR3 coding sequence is TGCAGTGCTAGCCCTAGCGGGGGGCTAAGCTCCTACAATGAGCAGTTCTTC.

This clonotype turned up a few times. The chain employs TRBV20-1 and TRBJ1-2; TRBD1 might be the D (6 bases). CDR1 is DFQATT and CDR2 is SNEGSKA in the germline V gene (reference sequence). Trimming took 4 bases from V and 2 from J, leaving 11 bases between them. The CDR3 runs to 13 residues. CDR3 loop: CSAKKTGNYGYTF. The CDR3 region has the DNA TGCAGTGCTAAGAAAACAGGGAACTATGGCTACACCTTC.

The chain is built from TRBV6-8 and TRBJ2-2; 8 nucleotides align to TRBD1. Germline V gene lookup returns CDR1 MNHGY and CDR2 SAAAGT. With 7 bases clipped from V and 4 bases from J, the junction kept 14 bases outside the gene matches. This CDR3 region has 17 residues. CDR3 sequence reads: CASKAPQDRDGTGELFF. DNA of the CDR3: TGTGCCAGCAAAGCCCCGCAGGACAGGGACGGCACCGGGGAGCTGTTTTTT.

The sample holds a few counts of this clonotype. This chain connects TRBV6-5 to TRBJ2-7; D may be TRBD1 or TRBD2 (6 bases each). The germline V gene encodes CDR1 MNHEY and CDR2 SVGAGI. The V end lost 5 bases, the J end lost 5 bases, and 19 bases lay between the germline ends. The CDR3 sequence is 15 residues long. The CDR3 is CASSTRSGGGNEQYF. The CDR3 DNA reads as TGTGCCAGCAGTACTCGGTCCGGGGGCGGAAACGAGCAGTACTTC.

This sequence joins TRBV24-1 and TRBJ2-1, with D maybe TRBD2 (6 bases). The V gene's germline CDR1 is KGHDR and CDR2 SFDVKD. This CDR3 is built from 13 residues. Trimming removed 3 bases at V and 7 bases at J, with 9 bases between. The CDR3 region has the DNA TGTGCCACCAGTGATCCGGGAGTTAATGAGCAGTTCTTC. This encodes CATSDPGVNEQFF.

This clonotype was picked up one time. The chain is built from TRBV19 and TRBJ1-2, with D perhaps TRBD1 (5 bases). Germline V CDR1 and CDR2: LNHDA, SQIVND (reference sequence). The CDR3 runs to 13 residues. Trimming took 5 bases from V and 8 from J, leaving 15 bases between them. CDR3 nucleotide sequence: TGTGCCAGTAGTCTCGCGGGGGGTTTCGGCTACACCTTC. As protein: CASSLAGGFGYTF.

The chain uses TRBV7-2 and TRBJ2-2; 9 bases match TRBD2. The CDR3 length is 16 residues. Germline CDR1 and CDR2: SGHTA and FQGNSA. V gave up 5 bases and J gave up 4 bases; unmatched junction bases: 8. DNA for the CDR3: TGTGCCAGCAGCCCCCTGGGTAGCGGGAGCACCGGGGAGCTGTTTTTT. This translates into CASSPLGSGSTGELFF.

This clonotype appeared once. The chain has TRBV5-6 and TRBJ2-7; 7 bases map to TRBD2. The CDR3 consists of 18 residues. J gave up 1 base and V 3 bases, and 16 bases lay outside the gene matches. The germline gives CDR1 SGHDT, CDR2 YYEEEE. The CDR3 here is CASSYVLGGGSRSYEQYF. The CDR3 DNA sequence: TGTGCCAGCAGCTATGTTCTAGGCGGCGGGAGCCGATCCTACGAGCAGTACTTC.

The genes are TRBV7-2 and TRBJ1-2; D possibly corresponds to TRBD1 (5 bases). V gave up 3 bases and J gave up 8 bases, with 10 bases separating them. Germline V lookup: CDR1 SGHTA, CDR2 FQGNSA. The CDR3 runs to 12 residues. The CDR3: CASSLIRDGYTF. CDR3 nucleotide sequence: TGTGCCAGCAGCTTGATCAGGGACGGCTACACCTTC.

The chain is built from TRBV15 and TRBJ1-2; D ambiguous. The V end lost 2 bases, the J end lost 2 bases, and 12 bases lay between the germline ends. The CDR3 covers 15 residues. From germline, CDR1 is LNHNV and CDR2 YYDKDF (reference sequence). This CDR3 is CATSRPGEGNYGYTF. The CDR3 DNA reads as TGTGCCACCAGCAGACCCGGGGAAGGGAACTATGGCTACACCTTC.

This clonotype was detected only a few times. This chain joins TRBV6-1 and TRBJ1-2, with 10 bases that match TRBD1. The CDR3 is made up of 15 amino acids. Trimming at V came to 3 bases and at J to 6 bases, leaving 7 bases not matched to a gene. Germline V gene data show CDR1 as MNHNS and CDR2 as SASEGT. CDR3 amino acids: CASSDDRGRRNGYTF. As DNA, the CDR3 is TGTGCCAGCAGTGATGACAGGGGGCGGAGGAATGGCTACACCTTC.

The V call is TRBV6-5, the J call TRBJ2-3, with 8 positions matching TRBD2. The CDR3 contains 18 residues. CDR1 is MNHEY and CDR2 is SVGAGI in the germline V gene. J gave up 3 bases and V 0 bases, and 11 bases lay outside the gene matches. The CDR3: CASSYSMVREGRTDTQYF. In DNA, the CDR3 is TGTGCCAGCAGTTACTCGATGGTTCGGGAGGGCCGGACAGATACGCAGTATTTT.

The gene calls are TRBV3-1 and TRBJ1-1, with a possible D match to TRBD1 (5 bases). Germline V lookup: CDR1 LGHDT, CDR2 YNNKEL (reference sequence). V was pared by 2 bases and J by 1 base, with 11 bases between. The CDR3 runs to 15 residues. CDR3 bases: TGTGCCAGCAGCCAACCGGGGACCTCGAACACTGAAGCTTTCTTT. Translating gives CASSQPGTSNTEAFF.

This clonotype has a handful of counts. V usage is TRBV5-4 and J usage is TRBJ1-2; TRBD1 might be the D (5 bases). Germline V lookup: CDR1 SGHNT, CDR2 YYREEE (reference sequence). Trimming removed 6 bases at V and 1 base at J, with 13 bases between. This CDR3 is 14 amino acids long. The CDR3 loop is CASTHPTVNYGYTF. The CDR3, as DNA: TGTGCCAGCACGCACCCGACAGTTAACTATGGCTACACCTTC.

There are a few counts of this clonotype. CDR3 sequence (DNA): TGTGCCAGCAGCTTCCGGGGTACCTACAATGAGCAGTTCTTC. The encoded protein is CASSFRGTYNEQFF. The chain has TRBV7-9 and TRBJ2-1; a weak D match, TRBD2 (5 bases). The CDR3 spans 14 residues. Germline-derived CDR1 and CDR2 are SEHNR and FQNEAQ (reference sequence). V was shortened by 3 bases and J by 2 bases, with 8 bases between the two germline ends. Complete variable domain (other parts from reference TRBV7-9 and TRBJ2-1): DTGVSQNPRHKITKRGQNVTFRCDPISEHNRLYWYRQTLGQGPEFLTYFQNEAQLEKSRLLSDRFSAERPKGSFSTLEIQRTEQGDSAMYLCASSFRGTYNEQFFGPGTRLTVL.

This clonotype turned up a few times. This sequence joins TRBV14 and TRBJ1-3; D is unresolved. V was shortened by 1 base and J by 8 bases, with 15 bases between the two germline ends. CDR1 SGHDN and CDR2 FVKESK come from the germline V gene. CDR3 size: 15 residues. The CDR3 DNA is TGTGCCAGCAGCCAAGTACGGGGAAGTTCAGACACCATATATTTT. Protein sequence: CASSQVRGSSDTIYF.

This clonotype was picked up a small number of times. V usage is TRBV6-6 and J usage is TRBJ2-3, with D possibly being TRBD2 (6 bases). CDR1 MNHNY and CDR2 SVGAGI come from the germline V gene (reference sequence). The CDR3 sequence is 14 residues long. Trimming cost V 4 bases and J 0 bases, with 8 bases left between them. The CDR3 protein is CASSSSASTDTQYF. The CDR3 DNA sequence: TGTGCCAGCAGTTCTAGCGCCAGCACAGATACGCAGTATTTT.

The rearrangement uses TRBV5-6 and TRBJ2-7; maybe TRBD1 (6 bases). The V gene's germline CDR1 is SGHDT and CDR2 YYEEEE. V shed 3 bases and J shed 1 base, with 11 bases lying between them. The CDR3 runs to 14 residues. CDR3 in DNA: TGTGCCAGCAGCTCACCCGGACAGTCCTACGAGCAGTACTTC. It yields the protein CASSSPGQSYEQYF.

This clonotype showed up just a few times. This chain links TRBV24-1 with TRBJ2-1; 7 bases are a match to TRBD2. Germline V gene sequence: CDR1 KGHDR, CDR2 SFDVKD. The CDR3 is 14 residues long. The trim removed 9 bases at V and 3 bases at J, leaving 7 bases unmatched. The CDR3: CATGRREFYNEQFF. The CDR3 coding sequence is TGTGCCACCGGTCGGCGGGAGTTCTACAATGAGCAGTTCTTC.

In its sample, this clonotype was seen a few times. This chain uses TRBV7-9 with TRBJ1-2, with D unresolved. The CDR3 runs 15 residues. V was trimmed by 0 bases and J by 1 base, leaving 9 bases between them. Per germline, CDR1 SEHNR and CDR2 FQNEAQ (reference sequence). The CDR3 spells CASSLARYDNYGYTF. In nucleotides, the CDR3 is TGTGCCAGCAGCTTAGCTAGATATGATAACTATGGCTACACCTTC.

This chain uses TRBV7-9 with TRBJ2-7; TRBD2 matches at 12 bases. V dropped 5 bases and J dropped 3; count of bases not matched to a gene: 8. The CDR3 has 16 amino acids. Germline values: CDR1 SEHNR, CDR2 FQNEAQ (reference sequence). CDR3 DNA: TGTGCCAGCAGCCCAGGACTAGCGGGGCCCGTCTACGAGCAGTACTTC. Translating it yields CASSPGLAGPVYEQYF. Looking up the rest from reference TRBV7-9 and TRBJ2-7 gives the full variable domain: DTGVSQNPRHKITKRGQNVTFRCDPISEHNRLYWYRQTLGQGPEFLTYFQNEAQLEKSRLLSDRFSAERPKGSFSTLEIQRTEQGDSAMYLCASSPGLAGPVYEQYFGPGTRLTVT.

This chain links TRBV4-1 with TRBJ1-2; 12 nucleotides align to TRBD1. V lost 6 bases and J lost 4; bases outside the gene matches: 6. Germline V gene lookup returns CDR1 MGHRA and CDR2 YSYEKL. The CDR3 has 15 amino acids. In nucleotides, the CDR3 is TGCGCCAGCAGTGCCGGGACAGGGGGCGGCTATGGCTACACCTTC. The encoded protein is CASSAGTGGGYGYTF.

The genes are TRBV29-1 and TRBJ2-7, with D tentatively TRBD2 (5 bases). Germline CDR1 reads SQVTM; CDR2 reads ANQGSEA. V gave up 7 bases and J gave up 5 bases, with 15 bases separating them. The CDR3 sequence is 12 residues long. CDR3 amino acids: CSAQDFMDEQYF. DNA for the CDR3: TGCAGCGCCCAGGACTTTATGGACGAGCAGTACTTC.

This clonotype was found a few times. In DNA, the CDR3 is TGTGCCAGCAGTTTAGTTAGGGGAGTGATAACAGATACGCAGTATTTT. This translates into CASSLVRGVITDTQYF. This chain links TRBV12-3 or TRBV12-4 with TRBJ2-3; D is perhaps TRBD1 or TRBD2 (5 bases each). The CDR3 has 16 amino acids. V shed 1 base and J shed 3 bases, with 14 bases lying between them.

CDR3 DNA: TGTGCTTCTGGGAGTCCCTACGAGCAGTACTTC. Its protein is CASGSPYEQYF. The chain employs TRBV28 and TRBJ2-7; maybe TRBD2 (5 bases). This CDR3 comprises 11 residues. Germline V gene data show CDR1 as MDHEN and CDR2 as SYDVKM. The full variable domain, rest sourced from reference TRBV28 and TRBJ2-7, is DVKVTQSSRYLVKRTGEKVFLECVQDMDHENMFWYRQDPGLGLRLIYFSYDVKMKEKGDIPEGYSVSREKKERFSLILESASTNQTSMYLCASGSPYEQYFGPGTRLTVT.

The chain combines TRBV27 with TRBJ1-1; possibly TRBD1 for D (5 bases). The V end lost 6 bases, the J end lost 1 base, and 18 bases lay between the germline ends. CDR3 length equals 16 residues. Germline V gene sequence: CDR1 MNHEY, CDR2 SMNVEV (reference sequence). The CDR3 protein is CASRGLGGGSNTEAFF. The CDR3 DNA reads TGTGCCAGCAGAGGACTCGGTGGGGGATCGAACACTGAAGCTTTCTTT.

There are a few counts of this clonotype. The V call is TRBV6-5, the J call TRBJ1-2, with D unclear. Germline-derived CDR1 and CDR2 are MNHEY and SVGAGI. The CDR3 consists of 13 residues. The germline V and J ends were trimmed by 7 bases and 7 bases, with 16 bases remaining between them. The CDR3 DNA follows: TGTGCCAGCACCGGACTCAAGACGGGTGGCTACACCTTC. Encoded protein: CASTGLKTGGYTF.

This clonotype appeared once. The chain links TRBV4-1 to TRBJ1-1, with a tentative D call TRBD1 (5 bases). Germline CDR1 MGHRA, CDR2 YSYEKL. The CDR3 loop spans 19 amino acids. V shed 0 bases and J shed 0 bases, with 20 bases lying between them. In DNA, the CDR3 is TGCGCCAGCAGCCAAGAGGCAGGGTTTAGGATAGGGGTGAACACTGAAGCTTTCTTT. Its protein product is CASSQEAGFRIGVNTEAFF.

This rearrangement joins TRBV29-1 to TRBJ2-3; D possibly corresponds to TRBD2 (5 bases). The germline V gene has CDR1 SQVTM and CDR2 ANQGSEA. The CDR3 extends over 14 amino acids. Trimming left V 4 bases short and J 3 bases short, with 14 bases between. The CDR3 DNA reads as TGCAGCGTTGCTTTGGCTAGCTTAACAGATACGCAGTATTTT. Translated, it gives CSVALASLTDTQYF.

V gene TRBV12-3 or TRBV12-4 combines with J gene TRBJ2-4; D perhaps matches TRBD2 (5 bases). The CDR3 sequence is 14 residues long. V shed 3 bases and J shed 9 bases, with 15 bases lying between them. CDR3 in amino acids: CASSLAGEGGIQYF. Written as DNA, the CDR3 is TGTGCCAGCAGTTTGGCCGGGGAAGGAGGCATTCAGTACTTC.